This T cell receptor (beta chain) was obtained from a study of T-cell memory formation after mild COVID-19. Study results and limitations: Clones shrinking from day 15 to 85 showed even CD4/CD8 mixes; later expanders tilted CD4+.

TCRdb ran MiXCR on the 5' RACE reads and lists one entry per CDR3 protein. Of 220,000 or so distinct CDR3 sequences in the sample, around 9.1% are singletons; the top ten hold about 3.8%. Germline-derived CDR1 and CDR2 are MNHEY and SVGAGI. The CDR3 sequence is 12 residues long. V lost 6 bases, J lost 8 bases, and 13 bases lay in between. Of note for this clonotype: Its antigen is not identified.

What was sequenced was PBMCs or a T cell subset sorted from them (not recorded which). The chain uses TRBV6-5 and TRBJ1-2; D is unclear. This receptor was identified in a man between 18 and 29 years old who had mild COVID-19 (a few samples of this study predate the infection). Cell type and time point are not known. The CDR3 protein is CASSPGSLGYTF. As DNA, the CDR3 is TGTGCCAGCAGCCCCGGATCTCTGGGCTACACCTTC.